This T cell receptor (beta chain) was recorded in a study of blood T cell repertoires in COVID-19. Study information: The analysed material was cDNA or gDNA that came from T cells, B-cell-depleted T cells, or PBMCs.

This table comes from immunoSEQ multiplex PCR, and its TCRdb copy is limited to in-frame clones, with some not included. The table shows fewer than 150,000 clones, with about 86% occurring only once. V trimming: 3 bases; J trimming: 4 bases; junction bases outside the gene matches: 8. CDR1 is SGHRS and CDR2 is YFSETQ in the germline V gene. The CDR3 extends over 15 amino acids. What was sequenced was peripheral blood. This TCR derives from a woman aged 40 to 49 with acute or convalescent COVID-19. The chain employs TRBV5-1 and TRBJ2-7; TRBD1 matches at 9 bases. The CDR3 region is CASSSPGQGLYEQYF. The CDR3 DNA reads TGCGCCAGCAGCTCACCGGGACAGGGACTTTACGAGCAGTACTTC.